One sample yielded the 15 T cell receptor beta chains listed below, sequenced in a study of T cells in women clearing cervical HPV infection. Here immunoSEQ multiplex PCR was the method, and the copy in TCRdb shows in-frame clones only, minus some. Found here are 35,000 to 45,000 clones; the top ten clones hold approximately 1.2%. The specimen was blood buffy coat. The receptor set was obtained from a woman between 18 and 75 years old with a cervical HPV16 infection that either progressed to CIN3+ or cleared (not recorded which).

Of note for this clone: The CDR3 end falls 3 residues outside the read, so it is completed with the germline J gene. The chain employs TRBV29-1 and TRBJ2-1, with 8 positions matching TRBD2. V dropped 6 bases and J dropped 0; count of bases not matched to a gene: 4. The CDR3 contains 14 residues. CDR1 and CDR2 (germline): SQVTM, ANQGSEA. CDR3 in amino acids: CSVIAGSSYNEQFF. The CDR3 DNA, read in part, is TGCAGCGTCATAGCGGGGAGCTCCTACAATGAG.

Details on this clone: The observed sequence ends 3 residues before the CDR3 terminus, with the missing tail filled in from the germline J gene. The V call is TRBV19, the J call TRBJ2-3, with TRBD2 matching 7 bases. Germline V gives CDR1 LNHDA, CDR2 SQIVND (reference sequence). The CDR3 has 14 residues. CDR3 sequence reads: CASTARECLETQYF. CDR3 DNA (partial): TGTGCCAGTACAGCGCGGGAGTGTCTAGAGACG.

A remark on this clone: The read is 3 residues too short to cover the CDR3 end, so that end is filled in from the germline J gene. The V and J genes are TRBV20-1 and TRBJ2-4; D is ambiguous. The CDR3 sequence is 15 residues long. V lost 5 bases, J lost 8 bases, and 22 bases lay in between. CDR1 is DFQATT, CDR2 SNEGSKA, per germline (reference sequence). CDR3 protein: CSAPIMTPQSDIQYF. CDR3 DNA (partial): TGCAGTGCTCCCATTATGACTCCCCAGTCGGACATT.

Comments on this clone: Read coverage stops 3 residues before the CDR3 terminus; the germline J gene supplies the remainder. The chain couples TRBV7-9 to TRBJ1-1; 7 nucleotides match TRBD1. Germline V gene sequence: CDR1 SEHNR, CDR2 FQNEAQ (reference sequence). CDR3 size: 15 residues. The V and J ends lost 2 bases and 3 bases, in that order; junction bases with no gene match: 6. Here the CDR3 reads CASSLWGTAYTEAFF. The sequenced part of the CDR3 DNA is TGTGCCAGCAGCTTATGGGGGACAGCCTACACTGAA.

In the case of this clone: Coverage ceases 3 residues before the CDR3 finishes, and the germline J gene fills in the end. The chain uses TRBV5-1 and TRBJ1-1; 9 nucleotides line up with TRBD1. The CDR3 sequence is 13 residues long. V gave up 7 bases and J gave up 1 base; unmatched junction bases: 2. Per the germline V gene, CDR1 is SGHRS and CDR2 is YFSETQ. The CDR3 protein is CASSDRGNTEAFF. CDR3 DNA, as far as it was read: TGCGCCAGCTCGGACAGGGGGAACACTGAA. Together with reference TRBV5-1 and TRBJ1-1, the CDR3 gives the full variable domain: KAGVTQTPRYLIKTRGQQVTLSCSPISGHRSVSWYQQTPGQGLQFLFEYFSETQRNKGNFPGRFSGRQFSNSRSEMNVSTLELGDSALYLCASSDRGNTEAFFGQGTRLTVV.

To note about this clone: The CDR3 is cut off 3 residues early in the read; its end comes from the germline J gene. V gene TRBV2 combines with J gene TRBJ2-5; no clear D gene. The length of the CDR3 is 15 residues. Trimming took off 7 bases at V and 6 bases at J, with 21 bases between the two ends. Germline V gene sequence: CDR1 SNHLY, CDR2 FYNNEI. The CDR3 DNA, read in part, is TGTGCCAGCAAATCGGAGAAGCTAGACGCTCAGACC. Encoded protein: CASKSEKLDAQT. The CDR3, in full, reads CASKSEKLDAQTQYF.

Remarks on this clone: Read coverage stops 3 residues before the CDR3 terminus; the germline J gene supplies the remainder. The chain has TRBV19 and TRBJ2-4; D is uncertain. V dropped 11 bases and J dropped 2 bases, with 25 bases sitting between them. The CDR3 contains 17 residues. Germline V gene sequence: CDR1 LNHDA, CDR2 SQIVND (reference sequence). The CDR3 here is CAPYSYSRVKTKNIQYF. Partial CDR3 DNA: TGTGCCCCGTACTCATATAGTCGGGTCAAGACCAAAAACATT.

As concerns this clone: The read ends 3 residues early relative to the CDR3; the germline J gene fills the gap. This chain joins TRBV28 and TRBJ2-4; 8 nucleotides agree with TRBD2. The junction had 8 bases not matched to a gene; V was cut back by 7 bases and J by 0 bases. CDR1 and CDR2 from the germline V gene are MDHEN and SYDVKM. This CDR3 spans 16 amino acids. CDR3 in amino acids: CASTHSGSVAKNIQYF. Incomplete CDR3 DNA: TGTGCCAGCACTCACAGCGGGAGCGTAGCCAAAAACATT. Together with reference TRBV28 and TRBJ2-4, the CDR3 gives the full variable domain: DVKVTQSSRYLVKRTGEKVFLECVQDMDHENMFWYRQDPGLGLRLIYFSYDVKMKEKGDIPEGYSVSREKKERFSLILESASTNQTSMYLCASTHSGSVAKNIQYFGAGTRLSVL.

Notes on this clone: The read gets to within 3 residues of the CDR3 end, and the germline J gene fills in the rest. The chain recombines TRBV2 with TRBJ2-3, with a tentative D call TRBD2 (7 bases). V lost 3 bases and J 6 bases, leaving 13 bases between the germline ends. The CDR3 runs to 14 residues. The germline V gene encodes CDR1 SNHLY and CDR2 FYNNEI. The covered CDR3 bases are TGTGCCAGCAGTGATGGGGGGGCCGGTGATACG. Its translation: CASSDGGAGDT. The full-length CDR3 reads as CASSDGGAGDTQYF.

Of note for this clone: Coverage ceases 3 residues before the CDR3 finishes, and the germline J gene fills in the end. This chain links TRBV30 with TRBJ1-6; 7 nucleotides match TRBD1. The CDR3 runs 14 residues. The germline gives CDR1 GTSNPN, CDR2 SVGIG (reference sequence). V was pared by 7 bases and J by 6 bases, with 9 bases of the junction left unmatched. The CDR3 DNA, read in part, is TGTGCCTCCTCCTGGACAGGACTTAATTCACCC. It encodes CASSWTGLNSP. The whole CDR3 reads CASSWTGLNSPLHF.

About this clone: The sequenced fragment ends 3 residues before the CDR3 boundary, so the rest is inferred from the germline J gene. The chain uses TRBV6-2 or TRBV6-3 and TRBJ1-5; D might be TRBD1 (5 bases). The germline gives CDR1 MNHEY, CDR2 SVGEGT. Trimming stripped 10 bases from V and 1 base from J, with 14 bases between. The CDR3 sequence is 14 residues long. The sequenced part of the CDR3 DNA is TGTGCCACCCGGCGGGGGGAAAGCAATCAGCCC. This gives the protein CATRRGESNQP. The complete CDR3 reads CATRRGESNQPQHF.

CDR3 DNA, as far as it was read: TGTGCCAGCAGCTTAGCTGCGGGCACAGATACG. Its protein product is CASSLAAGTDT. The whole CDR3 is CASSLAAGTDTQYF. The gene calls are TRBV11-3 and TRBJ2-3, with unresolved D. The DNA ends 3 residues before the CDR3 does, and the rest of the CDR3 is filled in from the germline J gene. V lost 1 base and J lost 1, with 6 bases in between. Germline V gives CDR1 SGHNT, CDR2 YENEEA. The CDR3 runs 14 residues. The entire variable domain, with the rest obtained from reference TRBV11-3 and TRBJ2-3, is as follows: EAGVVQSPRYKIIEKKQPVAFWCNPISGHNTLYWYLQNLGQGPELLIRYENEEAVDDSQLPKDRFSAERLKGVDSTLKIQPAELGDSAVYLCASSLAAGTDTQYFGPGTRLTVL.

Comments on this clone: This specimen includes other DNA sequences encoding the same CDR3. The sequenced CDR3 bases are TGTGCCAGCAGCTCGGGTGGTTCGTCTGGAAACACC. Its protein is CASSSGGSSGNT. The complete CDR3 protein is CASSSGGSSGNTIYF. The J gene is TRBJ1-3, the V gene TRBV7-3; D remains ambiguous. The read ends 3 residues before the CDR3 terminus; that terminus is restored from the germline J gene. V lost 4 bases to trimming and J lost 1 base, with 11 bases between them. The CDR3 contains 15 residues. CDR1 is SGHTA and CDR2 is FQGTGA in the germline V gene. Full variable domain (outside the CDR3, taken from reference TRBV7-3 and TRBJ1-3): GAGVSQTPSNKVTEKGKYVELRCDPISGHTALYWYRQSLGQGPEFLIYFQGTGAADDSGLPNDRFFAVRPEGSVSTLKIQRTERGDSAVYLCASSSGGSSGNTIYFGEGSWLTVV.

Turning to this clone: The read ends 3 residues before the CDR3 terminus; that terminus is restored from the germline J gene. The chain links TRBV2 to TRBJ2-1; 7 nucleotides match TRBD2. The junction had 10 bases not matched to a gene; V was cut back by 1 base and J by 7 bases. From germline, CDR1 is SNHLY and CDR2 FYNNEI. CDR3 length equals 16 residues. The CDR3 bases that were read are TGTGCCAGCAGTGAAGAGGCGGCGGGAGTTGGGAATGAG. As protein: CASSEEAAGVGNE. The whole CDR3 sequence reads CASSEEAAGVGNEQFF.

On this clone: The read ends 3 residues early relative to the CDR3; the germline J gene fills the gap. The chain links TRBV18 to TRBJ1-2; the D gene is possibly TRBD1 (5 bases). The length of the CDR3 is 14 residues. V was trimmed by 0 bases and J by 4 bases, leaving 9 bases between them. Germline V gene lookup returns CDR1 KGHSH and CDR2 LQKENI. The DNA read from the CDR3 is TGTGCCAGCTCACCACCGGCCAGGGCCTATGGC. Its protein is CASSPPARAYG. In full, the CDR3 reads CASSPPARAYGYTF.